The 9 T cell receptor beta chains listed next were all sequenced from one sample in a study of shared clonotypes between healthy human individuals (dated by TCRdb to about 2020). Library method: the immunoSEQ multiplex PCR assay. TCRdb re-hosts the immuneACCESS table, in-frame sequences only. Its copies lack some clones; in the studies checked, an unresolved V gene accounts for under half of them, and the cause for the rest is not known. For this sample there are 2 million to 2.5 million clones; approximately 93% appear just once. The top ten clonotypes cover under 0.45% of the sample. Source material: naive CD4+ T cells from PBMCs. What this sample's cell subset or site label stands for: CD45RA+ positively selected. The receptors shown here come from a man between 18 and 29 years old in good health. Some clones in this sample may be carry-over from other donors' samples.

V usage is TRBV28 and J usage is TRBJ1-5, with D maybe TRBD1 (5 bases). This CDR3 contains 16 residues. Germline V CDR1 and CDR2: MDHEN, SYDVKM. Between the trimmed V and J ends, which lost 4 bases and 0 bases, there was a span of 13 bases. CDR3 in amino acids: CASSSLGTHSNQPQHF. As DNA, the CDR3 is TGTGCCAGCAGTTCACTAGGGACCCATAGCAATCAGCCCCAGCATTTT.

This chain connects TRBV19 to TRBJ1-5; TRBD1 might be the D (6 bases). The germline V gene has CDR1 LNHDA and CDR2 SQIVND (reference sequence). V lost 3 bases and J lost 6, with 12 bases in between. There are 14 residues in the CDR3. The CDR3 sequence: CASSISGARQPQHF. The DNA for the CDR3 is TGTGCCAGTAGTATCTCAGGGGCGCGTCAGCCCCAGCATTTT.

J is TRBJ2-2 and V is TRBV28, with 10 nucleotides matching TRBD2. Losses at the gene ends were 7 bases for V and 5 bases for J; bases not matched to a gene: 4. Germline CDR1 is MDHEN and CDR2 is SYDVKM. There are 14 residues in the CDR3. As DNA, the CDR3 is TGTGCCAGCATGTCAGCGGGAGGGACCGGGGAGCTGTTTTTT. Protein: CASMSAGGTGELFF.

This chain links TRBV6-5 with TRBJ2-5, with 11 bases identical to TRBD2. Unmatched junction bases numbered 3, after V lost 2 bases and J lost 7 bases. Germline values: CDR1 MNHEY, CDR2 SVGAGI. The CDR3 covers 14 residues. The chain's CDR3 is CASSYPGLAGTQYF. CDR3 nucleotides: TGTGCCAGCAGTTACCCTGGACTAGCGGGGACCCAGTACTTC.

The chain uses TRBV30 and TRBJ2-1; TRBD2 matches at 9 bases. This CDR3 has 14 residues. Germline trimming cut 5 bases from V and 6 bases from J; bases unmatched to any gene: 8. CDR1 GTSNPN and CDR2 SVGIG come from the germline V gene (reference sequence). The CDR3 region is CAWARGLAPNEQFF. The DNA of the CDR3 is TGTGCCTGGGCTAGGGGACTAGCACCCAATGAGCAGTTCTTC.

The chain combines TRBV10-3 with TRBJ2-7; no clear D. Germline V gene data show CDR1 as ENHRY and CDR2 as SYGVKD. V was cut by 5 bases and J by 6 bases, with 14 bases left in between. The CDR3 covers 13 residues. CDR3 amino acids: CAISPFTESEQYF. The CDR3 region has the DNA TGTGCCATCAGTCCATTCACCGAGTCCGAGCAGTACTTC.

This chain joins TRBV4-2 and TRBJ1-1, with D perhaps TRBD1 (5 bases). Germline values: CDR1 LGHNA, CDR2 YNFKEQ. The germline V and J ends were trimmed by 3 bases and 1 base, with 15 bases remaining between them. This CDR3 region has 16 residues. This CDR3 is CASSHGPGTANTEAFF. CDR3 nucleotides: TGTGCCAGCAGCCATGGTCCCGGGACGGCGAACACTGAAGCTTTCTTT.

The chain recombines TRBV18 with TRBJ2-7; the D call may be TRBD1 or TRBD2 (5 bases each). The CDR3 runs 14 residues. V was shortened by 1 base and J by 3 bases, with 10 bases between the two germline ends. Germline CDR1 is KGHSH and CDR2 is LQKENI. CDR3 in amino acids: CASSPRRGDYEQYF. DNA for the CDR3: TGTGCCAGCTCACCACGAAGGGGAGACTACGAGCAGTACTTC.

The J gene is TRBJ1-1, the V gene TRBV28, with D hard to call. CDR3 length equals 12 residues. The V gene lost 3 bases and the J gene lost 5 bases, with 7 bases spanning the gap. In germline, CDR1 is MDHEN, CDR2 SYDVKM. The CDR3 sequence: CASSFTSTEAFF. In DNA form, the CDR3 reads TGTGCCAGCAGTTTTACATCGACTGAAGCTTTCTTT.